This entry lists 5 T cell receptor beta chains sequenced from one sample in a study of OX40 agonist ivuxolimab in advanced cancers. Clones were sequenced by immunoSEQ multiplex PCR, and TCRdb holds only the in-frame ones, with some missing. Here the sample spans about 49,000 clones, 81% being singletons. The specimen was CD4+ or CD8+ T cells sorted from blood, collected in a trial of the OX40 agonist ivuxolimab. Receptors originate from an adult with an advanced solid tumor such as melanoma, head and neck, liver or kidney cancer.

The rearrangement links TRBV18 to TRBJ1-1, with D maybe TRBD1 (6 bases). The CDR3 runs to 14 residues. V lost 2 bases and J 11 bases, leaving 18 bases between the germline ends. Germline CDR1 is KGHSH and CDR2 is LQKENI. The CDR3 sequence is CASSPNRALPGAFF. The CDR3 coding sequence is TGTGCCAGCTCACCAAACAGGGCCCTCCCAGGGGCTTTCTTT.

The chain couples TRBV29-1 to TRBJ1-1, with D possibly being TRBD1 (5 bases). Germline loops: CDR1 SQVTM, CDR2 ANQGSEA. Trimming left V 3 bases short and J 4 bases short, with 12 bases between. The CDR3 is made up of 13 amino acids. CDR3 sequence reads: CSVEGGAGTEAFF. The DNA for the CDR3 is TGCAGCGTTGAGGGAGGGGCCGGCACTGAAGCTTTCTTT.

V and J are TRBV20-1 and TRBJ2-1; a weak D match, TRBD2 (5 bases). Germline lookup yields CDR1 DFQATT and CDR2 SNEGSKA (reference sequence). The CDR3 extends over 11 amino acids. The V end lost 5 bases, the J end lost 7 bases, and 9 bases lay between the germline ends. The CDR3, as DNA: TGCAGTGCTCCCCGAGGGAATGAGCAGTTCTTC. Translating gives CSAPRGNEQFF.

Here the CDR3 reads CASSLTSGGQETQYF. In DNA, the CDR3 is TGTGCCAGCAGCTTGACTAGCGGGGGCCAAGAGACCCAGTACTTC. V gene TRBV5-6 combines with J gene TRBJ2-5; 11 bases agree with TRBD2. Germline assignment: CDR1 SGHDT and CDR2 YYEEEE. V was pared by 1 base and J by 1 base, with 0 bases of the junction left unmatched. The CDR3 extends over 15 amino acids.

The CDR3 protein is CASSGGLKGTDDEQFF. In DNA form, the CDR3 reads TGTGCCAGCAGCGGGGGGTTGAAGGGCACGGACGATGAGCAGTTCTTC. The chain has TRBV9 and TRBJ2-1; TRBD1 or TRBD2 may be the D gene (5 bases each). V was pared by 3 bases and J by 8 bases, with 21 bases between. Germline values: CDR1 SGDLS, CDR2 YYNGEE. The CDR3 contains 16 residues. Together with reference TRBV9 and TRBJ2-1, the CDR3 gives the full variable domain: DSGVTQTPKHLITATGQRVTLRCSPRSGDLSVYWYQQSLDQGLQFLIQYYNGEERAKGNILERFSAQQFPDLHSELNLSSLELGDSALYFCASSGGLKGTDDEQFFGPGTRLTVL.